Shown below are 26 T cell receptor beta chains from a single sample sequenced in a study of monozygotic twins with inflammatory bowel disease. TCRdb reprocessed the 5' RACE reads and stores each CDR3 protein as one record, lacking DNA. The sample spans approximately 420,000 distinct CDR3 sequences; the ten largest clones claim roughly 2.5%. The sample comprised blood. These receptor sequences come from a human donor with ulcerative colitis or Crohn's disease, or a healthy co-twin of an affected twin (not recorded which).

The chain is built from TRBV5-1 and TRBJ2-7; with no DNA, the TCRdb D assignment of TRBD1 cannot be verified. The CDR3 sequence is 16 residues long. From germline, CDR1 is SGHRS and CDR2 YFSETQ. The CDR3 spells CASSLVGTGLPYEQYF.

CDR3 protein: CSASGLAGGGDTQYF. The rearrangement uses TRBV20-1 and TRBJ2-3; the D call of TRBD2 rests on TCRdb alone, since no DNA is present to check it. This CDR3 is 15 amino acids long. Looked up from germline, CDR1 is DFQATT and CDR2 is SNEGSKA (reference sequence).

The gene calls are TRBV18 and TRBJ2-1. Germline V gene sequence: CDR1 KGHSH, CDR2 LQKENI. The CDR3 length is 14 residues. The CDR3 sequence: CASSQPWPHNEQFF.

V and J are TRBV4-3 and TRBJ1-4; the TRBD1 assignment by TCRdb is unverifiable without DNA. Germline CDR1 reads LGHNA; CDR2 reads YSLEER. The CDR3 is made up of 15 amino acids. The CDR3 spells CASSPEGTGNEKLFF.

This sequence joins TRBV6-1 and TRBJ1-1; the TRBD1 assignment by TCRdb is unverifiable without DNA. CDR1 is MNHNS and CDR2 is SASEGT in the germline V gene. The CDR3 consists of 12 residues. This chain's CDR3 is CASRGQLTEAFF.

The chain employs TRBV28 and TRBJ2-7. Germline loops: CDR1 MDHEN, CDR2 SYDVKM. The CDR3 runs 11 residues. This CDR3 reads CARGSPDEQYF.

The V and J genes are TRBV27 and TRBJ2-7; TCRdb selects TRBD1, and the lack of DNA leaves this call unchecked. CDR3 length: 15 residues. Germline CDR1 is MNHEY and CDR2 is SMNVEV (reference sequence). The chain's CDR3 is CASSSTPRQGNEQYF.

The chain recombines TRBV6-1 with TRBJ2-5; absent DNA, TCRdb's TRBD1 call cannot be checked. The germline V gene encodes CDR1 MNHNS and CDR2 SASEGT. The CDR3 covers 15 residues. The CDR3 here is CASSRKKQGWETQYF.

The CDR3 spells CASSYSPGTGNTEAFF. This chain joins TRBV6-5 and TRBJ1-1; TCRdb's D gene call, TRBD1, goes unchecked for lack of DNA. The CDR3 contains 16 residues. Germline-derived CDR1 and CDR2 are MNHEY and SVGAGI.

The genes are TRBV7-2 and TRBJ1-1; TCRdb's D call of TRBD1 is untestable without DNA. CDR1 is SGHTA and CDR2 is FQGNSA in the germline V gene. CDR3 length: 15 amino acids. CDR3 region: CASSLASGGLGEAFF. Using reference TRBV7-2 and TRBJ1-1 for the parts outside the CDR3, the full variable domain is GAGVSQSPSNKVTEKGKDVELRCDPISGHTALYWYRQSLGQGLEFLIYFQGNSAPDKSGLPSDRFSAERTGGSVSTLTIQRTQQEDSAVYLCASSLASGGLGEAFFGQGTRLTVV.

The chain employs TRBV7-9 and TRBJ1-2; TCRdb gives TRBD1 as the D gene, but with no DNA this cannot be confirmed. The CDR3 consists of 13 residues. Per germline, CDR1 SEHNR and CDR2 FQNEAQ (reference sequence). The CDR3 sequence is CASSQGAGYGYTF. Combining the CDR3 with reference TRBV7-9 and TRBJ1-2 gives the whole variable domain DTGVSQNPRHKITKRGQNVTFRCDPISEHNRLYWYRQTLGQGPEFLTYFQNEAQLEKSRLLSDRFSAERPKGSFSTLEIQRTEQGDSAMYLCASSQGAGYGYTFGSGTRLTVV.

The chain combines TRBV23-1 with TRBJ2-3. TRBV23-1 is placed among ORFs of uncertain function. The CDR3 contains 14 residues. Here the CDR3 reads CASSHGARTDTQYF.

This rearrangement joins TRBV27 to TRBJ1-5; TCRdb indicates TRBD1, and absent DNA this call remains unverified. Germline V gene lookup returns CDR1 MNHEY and CDR2 SMNVEV (reference sequence). This CDR3 region has 16 residues. CDR3 sequence reads: CASSSSGVVGNQPQHF.

The genes are TRBV3-1 and TRBJ2-6; lacking DNA, the TRBD2 call made by TCRdb goes unchecked. The CDR3 consists of 17 residues. CDR1 and CDR2 from the germline V gene are LGHDT and YNNKEL (reference sequence). The CDR3 protein is CASSPNSMPPGYNVLTF.

This CDR3 reads CASSPGEREPYNEQFF. The chain employs TRBV5-5 and TRBJ2-1; the D call of TRBD1 rests on TCRdb alone, since no DNA is present to check it. CDR3 length equals 16 residues. Germline values: CDR1 SGHKS, CDR2 YYEKEE (reference sequence).

J is TRBJ2-3 and V is TRBV10-3. The CDR3 totals 16 residues. Germline V gene lookup returns CDR1 ENHRY and CDR2 SYGVKD. The CDR3 here is CAISELKSASTDTQYF.

The chain is built from TRBV6-5 and TRBJ1-6. The CDR3 sequence is 15 residues long. Germline CDR1 is MNHEY and CDR2 is SVGAGI. The CDR3 spells CASSSSTLNNSPLHF.

The chain uses TRBV15 and TRBJ2-6. CDR1 is LNHNV, CDR2 YYDKDF, per germline (reference sequence). CDR3 length: 16 amino acids. Here the CDR3 reads CATSREGFSGANVLTF.

This sequence joins TRBV11-3 and TRBJ2-3; TCRdb proposes TRBD1, but this gene call is untestable without DNA. The germline gives CDR1 SGHNT, CDR2 YENEEA. The CDR3 extends over 16 amino acids. The CDR3 reads CASSLGGTGKGNTQYF.

The chain combines TRBV5-1 with TRBJ2-3; the TRBD1 assignment by TCRdb is unverifiable without DNA. The germline CDR1 and CDR2 sequences are SGHRS and YFSETQ. There are 16 residues in the CDR3. The CDR3 loop reads CASSYHPGKGTDTQYF.

CDR3 residues: CASSLSVLTEKPDTQYF. The genes are TRBV27 and TRBJ2-3. Germline lookup yields CDR1 MNHEY and CDR2 SMNVEV (reference sequence). This CDR3 has 17 amino acids.

V is TRBV5-1 and J is TRBJ2-1; the TCRdb D gene call, TRBD2, has no DNA to confirm it. CDR1 and CDR2 from the germline V gene are SGHRS and YFSETQ. CDR3 length: 18 amino acids. CDR3 in amino acids: CASSLDGLSLSSYNEQFF. Full variable domain (outside the CDR3, taken from reference TRBV5-1 and TRBJ2-1): KAGVTQTPRYLIKTRGQQVTLSCSPISGHRSVSWYQQTPGQGLQFLFEYFSETQRNKGNFPGRFSGRQFSNSRSEMNVSTLELGDSALYLCASSLDGLSLSSYNEQFFGPGTRLTVL.

This chain joins TRBV27 and TRBJ1-2; TCRdb's D gene call, TRBD1, goes unchecked for lack of DNA. In germline, CDR1 is MNHEY, CDR2 SMNVEV (reference sequence). This CDR3 contains 17 residues. CDR3 protein: CASSLRAVQGANYGYTF.

The chain uses TRBV7-8 and TRBJ1-2; TCRdb lists TRBD1, though no DNA is available to test this call. The CDR3 spans 13 residues. Germline V lookup: CDR1 SGHVS, CDR2 FQNEAQ. The CDR3 loop reads CASSYPGNYGYTF.

This chain uses TRBV27 with TRBJ2-2. The CDR3 length is 13 residues. Germline CDR1 and CDR2: MNHEY and SMNVEV (reference sequence). CDR3 loop: CASSPLNTGELFF.

CDR3 in amino acids: CASSPSSDGNYGYTF. The J gene is TRBJ1-2, the V gene TRBV4-1. CDR3 size: 15 residues. From germline, CDR1 is MGHRA and CDR2 YSYEKL.